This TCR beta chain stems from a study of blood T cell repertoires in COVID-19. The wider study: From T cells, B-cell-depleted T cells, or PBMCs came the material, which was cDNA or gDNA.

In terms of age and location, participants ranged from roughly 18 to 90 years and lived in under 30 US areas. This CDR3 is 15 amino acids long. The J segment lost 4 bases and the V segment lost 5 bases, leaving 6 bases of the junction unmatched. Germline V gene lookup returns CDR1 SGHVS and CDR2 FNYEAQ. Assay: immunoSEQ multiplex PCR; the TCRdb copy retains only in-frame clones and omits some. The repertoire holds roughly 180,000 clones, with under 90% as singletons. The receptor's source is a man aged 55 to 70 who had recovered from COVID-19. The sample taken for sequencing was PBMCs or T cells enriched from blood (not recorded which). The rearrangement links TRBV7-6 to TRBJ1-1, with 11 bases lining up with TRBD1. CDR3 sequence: CASSPGQGVGTEAFF. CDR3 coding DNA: TGTGCCAGCAGCCCGGGACAGGGGGTCGGCACTGAAGCTTTCTTT.